These 32 T cell receptor beta chains were all obtained from the same sample, sequenced in a study of shared clonotypes between healthy human individuals. As defined, naive CD8 cells were CD45RO-negative and positively selected for CCR7, with terminally differentiated effector memory CD45RA+ cells excluded. Clones were read by immunoSEQ multiplex PCR, and TCRdb kept only the in-frame ones, dropping some. The table lists about 2,100,000 clones, about 92% of them singletons. The sequenced material came from naive CD8+ T cells from PBMCs. These receptors were taken from a man between 18 and 29 years old in good health. Some clones in this sample may be carry-over from other donors' samples.

The chain carries TRBV4-1 and TRBJ2-3; D tentatively fits TRBD1 or TRBD2 (5 bases each). CDR1 and CDR2 (germline): MGHRA, YSYEKL. This CDR3 contains 16 residues. The V end was cut by 3 bases, the J end by 3 bases, with 16 bases between. The CDR3 sequence is CASSQSFGGMTDTQYF. The CDR3 DNA is TGCGCCAGCAGCCAGTCTTTTGGGGGAATGACAGATACGCAGTATTTT.

V and J are TRBV28 and TRBJ2-5; TRBD2 matches at 8 bases. V was pared by 4 bases and J by 4 bases, with 8 bases of the junction left unmatched. The CDR3 runs to 15 residues. CDR1 is MDHEN and CDR2 is SYDVKM in the germline V gene. DNA for the CDR3: TGTGCCAGCAGTTCTCAGCGGGAGTGGGGAGAGACCCAGTACTTC. It specifies CASSSQREWGETQYF. Using reference TRBV28 and TRBJ2-5 for the parts outside the CDR3, the full variable domain is DVKVTQSSRYLVKRTGEKVFLECVQDMDHENMFWYRQDPGLGLRLIYFSYDVKMKEKGDIPEGYSVSREKKERFSLILESASTNQTSMYLCASSSQREWGETQYFGPGTRLLVL.

The rearrangement links TRBV27 to TRBJ1-4; D remains ambiguous. Trimming left V 4 bases short and J 3 bases short, with 18 bases between. This CDR3 spans 17 amino acids. CDR1 is MNHEY and CDR2 is SMNVEV in the germline V gene (reference sequence). CDR3 sequence: CASSSLAHSGANEKLFF. The CDR3 DNA follows: TGTGCCAGCAGTTCCTTGGCCCACTCTGGGGCTAATGAAAAACTGTTTTTT. Full variable domain (missing parts from reference TRBV27 and TRBJ1-4): EAQVTQNPRYLITVTGKKLTVTCSQNMNHEYMSWYRQDPGLGLRQIYYSMNVEVTDKGDVPEGYKVSRKEKRNFPLILESPSPNQTSLYFCASSSLAHSGANEKLFFGSGTQLSVL.

The chain has TRBV28 and TRBJ2-7, with D uncertain. Trimming cost V 2 bases and J 1 base, with 12 bases left between them. The CDR3 totals 15 residues. Germline V lookup: CDR1 MDHEN, CDR2 SYDVKM. Here the CDR3 DNA reads TGTGCCAGCAGTTTACGAACAGAGAAATCCTACGAGCAGTACTTC. It encodes CASSLRTEKSYEQYF.

The chain combines TRBV7-9 with TRBJ2-7, with D hard to call. V lost 0 bases to trimming and J lost 3 bases, with 18 bases between them. CDR1 is SEHNR and CDR2 is FQNEAQ in the germline V gene (reference sequence). The CDR3 extends over 17 amino acids. The CDR3 DNA reads TGTGCCAGCAGCTTAGCGGAAAGCGCGCGCCTCGGCTACGAGCAGTACTTC. This codes for CASSLAESARLGYEQYF.

The rearrangement joins TRBV4-1 to TRBJ1-1; no definite D call. CDR3 size: 17 residues. Germline CDR1 MGHRA, CDR2 YSYEKL. The V end lost 2 bases, the J end lost 3 bases, and 19 bases lay between the germline ends. CDR3 loop: CASSQPTRSHGDTEAFF. DNA of the CDR3: TGCGCCAGCAGCCAACCGACCCGGAGCCATGGGGACACTGAAGCTTTCTTT.

The chain joins TRBV18 to TRBJ1-2; D call uncertain. Per germline, CDR1 KGHSH and CDR2 LQKENI. V lost 3 bases and J lost 1, with 15 bases in between. CDR3 length: 16 residues. The CDR3 bases are TGTGCCAGCTCACCGGATAGACGGCGGAATAACTATGGCTACACCTTC. Amino acid sequence: CASSPDRRRNNYGYTF.

Notes on this clone: The sample holds other DNA sequences that translate to the same CDR3. This chain connects TRBV10-3 to TRBJ2-7; D is unresolved. V was shortened by 6 bases and J by 2 bases, with 11 bases between the two germline ends. The CDR3 consists of 13 residues. Germline V gene data show CDR1 as ENHRY and CDR2 as SYGVKD. The DNA of the CDR3 is TGTGCCATCAGCGAAGGCCCTACCTACGAGCAGTACTTC. Encoded protein: CAISEGPTYEQYF.

The V gene is TRBV13, the J gene TRBJ2-7; 7 bases are a match to TRBD2. The trim removed 4 bases at V and 0 bases at J, leaving 9 bases unmatched. The V gene's germline CDR1 is PRHDT and CDR2 FYEKMQ (reference sequence). This CDR3 has 16 residues. CDR3 sequence reads: CASSSEPSGSSYEQYF. CDR3 DNA: TGTGCCAGCAGCTCAGAACCTAGCGGTAGCTCCTACGAGCAGTACTTC. The full variable domain, rest sourced from reference TRBV13 and TRBJ2-7, is AAGVIQSPRHLIKEKRETATLKCYPIPRHDTVYWYQQGPGQDPQFLISFYEKMQSDKGSIPDRFSAQQFSDYHSELNMSSLELGDSALYFCASSSEPSGSSYEQYFGPGTRLTVT.

This clone has just one count. This chain links TRBV28 with TRBJ2-5; 9 bases agree with TRBD1. V dropped 5 bases and J dropped 4; count of bases not matched to a gene: 11. The CDR3 consists of 16 residues. The germline V gene has CDR1 MDHEN and CDR2 SYDVKM. CDR3 residues: CASSLGTGRRGETQYF. The CDR3 nucleotides are TGTGCCAGCAGTCTGGGGACAGGGCGAAGGGGAGAGACCCAGTACTTC.

The chain links TRBV28 to TRBJ2-4; the match to TRBD1 covers 7 bases. From germline, CDR1 is MDHEN and CDR2 SYDVKM. This CDR3 is built from 14 residues. V lost 3 bases and J lost 7; bases outside the gene matches: 6. CDR3 in DNA: TGTGCCAGCAGTTTTCCCTTACAGGGGAACATTCAGTACTTC. Translated: CASSFPLQGNIQYF.

This chain uses TRBV29-1 with TRBJ2-1; TRBD2 agrees at 16 bases. Germline V gives CDR1 SQVTM, CDR2 ANQGSEA. The CDR3 is 17 amino acids. Trimming at V came to 6 bases and at J to 4 bases, leaving 9 bases not matched to a gene. The CDR3 DNA reads as TGCAGCGTCCCCGGGGGACTAGCGGGAGGGTCATACAATGAGCAGTTCTTC. Amino acids: CSVPGGLAGGSYNEQFF.

This chain uses TRBV25-1 with TRBJ1-2, with D unclear. The length of the CDR3 is 14 residues. Per germline, CDR1 MGHDK and CDR2 SYGVNS. V was cut by 6 bases and J by 4 bases, with 15 bases left in between. The DNA of the CDR3 is TGTGCCAGCAGCTCCTTCGAGGGTTTCTATGGCTACACCTTC. This translates into CASSSFEGFYGYTF.

V is TRBV5-5 and J is TRBJ2-5, with D possibly TRBD2 on 6 matching bases. This CDR3 region has 19 residues. Trimming left V 2 bases short and J 2 bases short, with 25 bases between. The germline gives CDR1 SGHKS, CDR2 YYEKEE (reference sequence). The CDR3 spells CASSFGQESYGTFQETQYF. CDR3 sequence (DNA): TGTGCCAGCAGCTTCGGGCAGGAGAGCTATGGGACTTTTCAAGAGACCCAGTACTTC. Looking up the rest from reference TRBV5-5 and TRBJ2-5 gives the full variable domain: DAGVTQSPTHLIKTRGQQVTLRCSPISGHKSVSWYQQVLGQGPQFIFQYYEKEERGRGNFPDRFSARQFPNYSSELNVNALLLGDSALYLCASSFGQESYGTFQETQYFGPGTRLLVL.

The chain employs TRBV5-1 and TRBJ2-3, with 7 bases matching TRBD2. V was clipped by 4 bases and J by 1 base; unmatched bases: 9. In germline, CDR1 is SGHRS, CDR2 YFSETQ. CDR3 length: 16 residues. The CDR3 loop is CASSLPSGFGTDTQYF. CDR3 nucleotide sequence: TGCGCCAGCAGCCTACCTAGCGGTTTTGGCACAGATACGCAGTATTTT.

This chain's CDR3 is CASSGGTSGSFTDTQYF. The CDR3 coding sequence is TGTGCCAGCAGTGGGGGGACTAGCGGGAGCTTCACAGATACGCAGTATTTT. V usage is TRBV6-1 and J usage is TRBJ2-3; 14 bases line up with TRBD2. Germline trimming cut 4 bases from V and 2 bases from J; bases unmatched to any gene: 5. The CDR3 extends over 17 amino acids. Germline-derived CDR1 and CDR2 are MNHNS and SASEGT.

This rearrangement joins TRBV19 to TRBJ1-1; no reliable D call. The V end lost 4 bases, the J end lost 0 bases, and 12 bases lay between the germline ends. CDR1 is LNHDA, CDR2 SQIVND, per germline (reference sequence). This CDR3 spans 15 amino acids. The CDR3 DNA sequence: TGTGCCAGTAGTACCCCTCGGGCGGTGAACACTGAAGCTTTCTTT. It is translated as CASSTPRAVNTEAFF.

This sequence joins TRBV15 and TRBJ2-7; perhaps TRBD2 as D (6 bases). Germline V gene lookup returns CDR1 LNHNV and CDR2 YYDKDF (reference sequence). The CDR3 length is 14 residues. V lost 3 bases to trimming and J lost 9 bases, with 18 bases between them. Here the CDR3 reads CATSREGRDSRQYF. The CDR3 nucleotides read TGTGCCACCAGCAGGGAGGGCCGGGATAGTAGGCAGTACTTC.

Details on this clone: Other nucleotide sequences from this sample produce the same CDR3. J is TRBJ2-2 and V is TRBV28; D call uncertain. V gave up 5 bases and J gave up 5 bases, with 9 bases separating them. The CDR3 has 13 amino acids. CDR1 MDHEN and CDR2 SYDVKM come from the germline V gene. The CDR3 sequence is CASSLTVTGELFF. For the CDR3, the DNA is TGTGCCAGCAGTCTGACGGTAACCGGGGAGCTGTTTTTT.

The chain combines TRBV2 with TRBJ2-7; 7 nucleotides match TRBD2. V lost 6 bases, J lost 4 bases, and 3 bases stayed unmatched. This CDR3 is 12 amino acids long. CDR1 and CDR2 from the germline V gene are SNHLY and FYNNEI. Here the CDR3 reads CASRGRGYEQYF. In DNA, the CDR3 is TGTGCCAGCAGGGGGAGGGGATACGAGCAGTACTTC.

V is TRBV7-3 and J is TRBJ2-1; 10 nucleotides match TRBD1. Germline V gene data show CDR1 as SGHTA and CDR2 as FQGTGA. The V segment lost 3 bases and the J segment 2 bases; nucleotides outside the gene matches: 1. This CDR3 has 15 amino acids. The DNA of the CDR3 is TGTGCCAGCAGCTTTGGACAGGGGGCCTACAATGAGCAGTTCTTC. It encodes CASSFGQGAYNEQFF. The full variable domain, in which reference TRBV7-3 and TRBJ2-1 provide the parts outside the CDR3, is GAGVSQTPSNKVTEKGKYVELRCDPISGHTALYWYRQSLGQGPEFLIYFQGTGAADDSGLPNDRFFAVRPEGSVSTLKIQRTERGDSAVYLCASSFGQGAYNEQFFGPGTRLTVL.

This chain links TRBV18 with TRBJ2-7, with 8 bases fitting TRBD2. The V and J ends lost 1 base and 0 bases, in that order; junction bases with no gene match: 5. The CDR3 length is 16 residues. The V gene's germline CDR1 is KGHSH and CDR2 LQKENI. This CDR3 reads CASSPLGGGSSYEQYF. CDR3 sequence (DNA): TGTGCCAGCTCACCACTCGGGGGGGGCAGCTCCTACGAGCAGTACTTC. Combining the CDR3 with reference TRBV18 and TRBJ2-7 gives the whole variable domain NAGVMQNPRHLVRRRGQEARLRCSPMKGHSHVYWYRQLPEEGLKFMVYLQKENIIDESGMPKERFSAEFPKEGPSILRIQQVVRGDSAAYFCASSPLGGGSSYEQYFGPGTRLTVT.

V usage is TRBV10-1 and J usage is TRBJ1-2; possibly TRBD1 for D (5 bases). V shed 3 bases and J shed 7 bases, with 12 bases lying between them. This CDR3 has 13 amino acids. CDR1 is WNHNN, CDR2 SYGVQD, per germline (reference sequence). The CDR3 nucleotides are TGCGCCAGCAGTGAATCTCGGGGGTTTGGCTACACCTTC. Translation gives CASSESRGFGYTF.

The rearrangement links TRBV4-1 to TRBJ2-3; D is unresolved. V lost 1 base, J lost 1 base, and 9 bases lay in between. The CDR3 runs to 15 residues. The germline CDR1 and CDR2 sequences are MGHRA and YSYEKL. The CDR3 loop is CASSQVSARTDTQYF. The CDR3 DNA sequence: TGCGCCAGCAGCCAAGTAAGCGCTCGCACAGATACGCAGTATTTT.

This sequence joins TRBV7-9 and TRBJ2-2; TRBD2 might be the D (6 bases). The CDR3 contains 13 residues. Trimming pared 5 bases from V and 6 bases from J, leaving 10 bases between. Germline CDR1 and CDR2: SEHNR and FQNEAQ (reference sequence). The CDR3 region is CASSAPGAGELFF. In DNA form, the CDR3 reads TGTGCCAGCAGCGCTCCGGGGGCCGGGGAGCTGTTTTTT.

The chain carries TRBV2 and TRBJ1-1, with 7 bases lining up with TRBD1. J gave up 0 bases and V 4 bases, and 14 bases lay outside the gene matches. CDR3 length: 18 residues. Germline values: CDR1 SNHLY, CDR2 FYNNEI. Written as DNA, the CDR3 is TGTGCCAGCAGTGGACCGGGACAGATTTTACAAATGAACACTGAAGCTTTCTTT. Translation gives CASSGPGQILQMNTEAFF. The variable domain in full, completed from reference TRBV2 and TRBJ1-1, reads EPEVTQTPSHQVTQMGQEVILRCVPISNHLYFYWYRQILGQKVEFLVSFYNNEISEKSEIFDDQFSVERPDGSNFTLKIRSTKLEDSAMYFCASSGPGQILQMNTEAFFGQGTRLTVV.

Comments on this clone: At the DNA level, this CDR3 is encoded by other sequences in the same sample as well. The chain carries TRBV2 and TRBJ2-7, with 7 bases fitting TRBD1. CDR1 SNHLY and CDR2 FYNNEI come from the germline V gene. The CDR3 loop spans 13 amino acids. Germline trimming cut 6 bases from V and 1 base from J; bases unmatched to any gene: 3. CDR3 in amino acids: CASRGTVSYEQYF. DNA for the CDR3: TGTGCCAGCAGAGGGACAGTGTCCTACGAGCAGTACTTC.

The chain links TRBV6-4 to TRBJ2-1, with 7 bases fitting TRBD2. The junction had 5 bases not matched to a gene; V was cut back by 3 bases and J by 0 bases. This CDR3 has 16 residues. The germline gives CDR1 MRHNA, CDR2 SNTAGT. This chain's CDR3 is CASSESGGSSYNEQFF. The CDR3 coding sequence is TGTGCCAGCAGTGAAAGCGGCGGGAGCTCCTACAATGAGCAGTTCTTC.

The V and J genes are TRBV5-1 and TRBJ2-7, with 10 positions matching TRBD2. Looked up from germline, CDR1 is SGHRS and CDR2 is YFSETQ. The CDR3 is 15 amino acids. J gave up 4 bases and V 1 base, and 5 bases lay outside the gene matches. CDR3: CASSLSRLAGYEQYF. CDR3 sequence (DNA): TGCGCCAGCAGCTTGAGTCGACTAGCGGGTTACGAGCAGTACTTC.

This sequence joins TRBV27 and TRBJ2-5; 9 nucleotides agree with TRBD1. Germline V CDR1 and CDR2: MNHEY, SMNVEV (reference sequence). V was pared by 5 bases and J by 0 bases, with 7 bases of the junction left unmatched. This CDR3 has 16 amino acids. The CDR3 is CASSMDRGSYQETQYF. CDR3 bases: TGTGCCAGCAGTATGGACAGGGGCTCGTACCAAGAGACCCAGTACTTC.

The CDR3 sequence: CASSQDWSASGNFLIYNEQFF. DNA of the CDR3: TGCGCCAGCAGCCAAGATTGGTCGGCTAGCGGGAACTTTTTGATCTACAATGAGCAGTTCTTC. The rearrangement links TRBV4-3 to TRBJ2-1; 9 nucleotides line up with TRBD2. Germline lookup yields CDR1 LGHNA and CDR2 YSLEER. Trimming removed 0 bases from V and 3 bases from J; junction bases left unmatched: 18. This CDR3 is built from 21 residues.

The genes are TRBV7-8 and TRBJ1-2; 7 bases line up with TRBD1. The CDR3 contains 17 residues. Germline CDR1 SGHVS, CDR2 FQNEAQ. Trimming cost V 7 bases and J 4 bases; bases outside gene matches: 18. This chain's CDR3 is CASTPLSQGVLGYGYTF. The CDR3 coding sequence is TGTGCCAGCACCCCCCTGAGCCAGGGGGTTCTAGGCTATGGCTACACCTTC.